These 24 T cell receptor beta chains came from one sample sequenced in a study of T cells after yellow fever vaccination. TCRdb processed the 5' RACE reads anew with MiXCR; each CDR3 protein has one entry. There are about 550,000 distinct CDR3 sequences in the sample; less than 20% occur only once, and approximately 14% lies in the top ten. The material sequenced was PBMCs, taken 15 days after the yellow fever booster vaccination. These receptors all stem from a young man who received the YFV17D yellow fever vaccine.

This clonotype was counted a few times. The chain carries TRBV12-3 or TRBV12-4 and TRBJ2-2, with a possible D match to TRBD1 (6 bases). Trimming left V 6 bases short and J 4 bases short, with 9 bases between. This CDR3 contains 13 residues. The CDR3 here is CASRKGVTGELFF. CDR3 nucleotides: TGTGCCAGCAGAAAGGGGGTCACCGGGGAGCTGTTTTTT.

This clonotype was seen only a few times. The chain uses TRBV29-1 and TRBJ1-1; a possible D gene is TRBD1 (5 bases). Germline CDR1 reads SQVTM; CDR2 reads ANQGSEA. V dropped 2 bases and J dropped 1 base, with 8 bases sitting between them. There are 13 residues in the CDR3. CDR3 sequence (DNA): TGCAGCGTTGAAAAGGGGACGAACACTGAAGCTTTCTTT. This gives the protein CSVEKGTNTEAFF.

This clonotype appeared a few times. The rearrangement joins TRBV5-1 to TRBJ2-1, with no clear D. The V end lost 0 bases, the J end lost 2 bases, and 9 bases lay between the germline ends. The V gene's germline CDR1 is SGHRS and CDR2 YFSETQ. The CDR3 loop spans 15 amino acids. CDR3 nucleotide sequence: TGCGCCAGCAGCTTGGACGATTGGCCCTACAATGAGCAGTTCTTC. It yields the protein CASSLDDWPYNEQFF.

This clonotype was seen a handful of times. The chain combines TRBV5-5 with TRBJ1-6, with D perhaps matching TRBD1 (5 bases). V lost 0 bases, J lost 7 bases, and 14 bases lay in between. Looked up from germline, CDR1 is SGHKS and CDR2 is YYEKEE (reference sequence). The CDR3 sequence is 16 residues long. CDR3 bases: TGTGCCAGCAGCTTGGCTACTGGGGCGCGAAATTCACCCCTCCACTTT. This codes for CASSLATGARNSPLHF.

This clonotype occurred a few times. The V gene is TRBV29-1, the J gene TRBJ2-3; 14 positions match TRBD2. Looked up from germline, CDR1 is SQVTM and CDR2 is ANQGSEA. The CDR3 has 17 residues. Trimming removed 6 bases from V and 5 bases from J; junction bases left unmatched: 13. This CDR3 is CSVPGTSGSNWGDTQYF. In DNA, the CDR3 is TGCAGCGTCCCCGGGACTAGCGGGAGTAATTGGGGAGATACGCAGTATTTT.

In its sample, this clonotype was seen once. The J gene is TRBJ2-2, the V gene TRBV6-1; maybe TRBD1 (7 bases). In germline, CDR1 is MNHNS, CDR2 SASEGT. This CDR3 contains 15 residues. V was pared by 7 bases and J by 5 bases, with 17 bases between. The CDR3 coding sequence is TGTGCCAGCACTCAAAGGAGGGGGCAGACCGGGGAGCTGTTTTTT. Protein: CASTQRRGQTGELFF.

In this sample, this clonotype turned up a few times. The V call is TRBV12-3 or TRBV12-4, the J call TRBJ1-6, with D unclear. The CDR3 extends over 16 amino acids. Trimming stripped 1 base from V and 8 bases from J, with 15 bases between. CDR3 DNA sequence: TGTGCCAGCAGTTTAGGTTTGGGAGGGATGGATTCACCCCTCCACTTT. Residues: CASSLGLGGMDSPLHF.

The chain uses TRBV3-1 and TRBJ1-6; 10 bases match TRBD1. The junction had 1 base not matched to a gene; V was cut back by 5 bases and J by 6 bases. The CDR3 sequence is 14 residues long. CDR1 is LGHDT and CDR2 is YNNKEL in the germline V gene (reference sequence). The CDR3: CASSGTGVNSPLHF. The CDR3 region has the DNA TGTGCCAGCAGCGGGACAGGGGTTAATTCACCCCTCCACTTT.

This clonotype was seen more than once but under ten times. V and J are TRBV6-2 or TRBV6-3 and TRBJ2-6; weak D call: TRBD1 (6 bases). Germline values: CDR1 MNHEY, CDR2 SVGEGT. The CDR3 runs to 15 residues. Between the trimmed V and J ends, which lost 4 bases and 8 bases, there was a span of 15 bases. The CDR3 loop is CASSWNRVPSNVLTF. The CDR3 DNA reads TGTGCCAGCAGTTGGAACAGGGTCCCCTCCAACGTCCTGACTTTC.

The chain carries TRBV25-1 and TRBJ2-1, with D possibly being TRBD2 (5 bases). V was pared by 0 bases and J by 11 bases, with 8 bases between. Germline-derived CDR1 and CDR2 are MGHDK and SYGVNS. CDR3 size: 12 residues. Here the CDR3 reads CASSEYREKQFF. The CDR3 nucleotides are TGTGCCAGCAGTGAATATAGGGAGAAGCAGTTCTTC.

The CDR3 loop reads CAVDRANTGELFF. The CDR3 coding sequence is TGTGCAGTTGACAGGGCAAACACCGGGGAGCTGTTTTTT. The rearrangement links TRBV6-1 to TRBJ2-2; 7 nucleotides align to TRBD1. This CDR3 comprises 13 residues. Germline CDR1 MNHNS, CDR2 SASEGT.

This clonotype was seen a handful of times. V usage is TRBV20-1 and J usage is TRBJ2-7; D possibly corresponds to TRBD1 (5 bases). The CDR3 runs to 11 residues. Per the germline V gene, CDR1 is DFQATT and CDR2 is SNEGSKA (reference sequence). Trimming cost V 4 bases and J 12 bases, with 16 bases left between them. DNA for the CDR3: TGCAGTGCTACTGGACCGACCAGGGTGTACTTC. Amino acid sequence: CSATGPTRVYF.

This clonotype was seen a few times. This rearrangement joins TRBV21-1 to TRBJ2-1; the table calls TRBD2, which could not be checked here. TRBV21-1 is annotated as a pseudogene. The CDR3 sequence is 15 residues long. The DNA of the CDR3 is TGTGCCAGCAGCATATTAGCGGGGAGCGGCAATGAGCAGTTCTTC. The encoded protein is CASSILAGSGNEQFF.

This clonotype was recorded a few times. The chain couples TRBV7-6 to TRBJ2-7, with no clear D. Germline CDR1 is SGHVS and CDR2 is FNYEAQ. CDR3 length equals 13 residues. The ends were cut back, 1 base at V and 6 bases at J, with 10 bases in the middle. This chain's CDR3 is CASSLERVGEQYF. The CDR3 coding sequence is TGTGCCAGCAGCTTAGAAAGGGTTGGCGAGCAGTACTTC.

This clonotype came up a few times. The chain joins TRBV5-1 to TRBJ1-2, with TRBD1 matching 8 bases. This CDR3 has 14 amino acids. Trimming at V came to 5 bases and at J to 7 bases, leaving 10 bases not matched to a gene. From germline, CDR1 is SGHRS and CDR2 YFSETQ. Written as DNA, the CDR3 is TGCGCCAGCAGAACGACAGGGGATTTGCCTGGCTACACCTTC. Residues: CASRTTGDLPGYTF. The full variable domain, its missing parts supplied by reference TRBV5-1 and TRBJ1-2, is KAGVTQTPRYLIKTRGQQVTLSCSPISGHRSVSWYQQTPGQGLQFLFEYFSETQRNKGNFPGRFSGRQFSNSRSEMNVSTLELGDSALYLCASRTTGDLPGYTFGSGTRLTVV.

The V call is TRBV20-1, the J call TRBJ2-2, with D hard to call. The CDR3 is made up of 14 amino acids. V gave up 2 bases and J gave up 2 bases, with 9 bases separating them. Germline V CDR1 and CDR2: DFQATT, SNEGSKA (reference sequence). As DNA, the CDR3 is TGCAGTGCTAGACCAACGCAAAACACCGGGGAGCTGTTTTTT. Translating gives CSARPTQNTGELFF.

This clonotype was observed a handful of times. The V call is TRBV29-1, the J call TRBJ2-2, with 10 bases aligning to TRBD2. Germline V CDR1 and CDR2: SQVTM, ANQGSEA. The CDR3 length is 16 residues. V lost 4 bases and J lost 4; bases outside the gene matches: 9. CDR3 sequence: CSVGGLAGASTGELFF. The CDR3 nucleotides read TGCAGCGTTGGAGGTCTAGCGGGAGCTTCCACCGGGGAGCTGTTTTTT.

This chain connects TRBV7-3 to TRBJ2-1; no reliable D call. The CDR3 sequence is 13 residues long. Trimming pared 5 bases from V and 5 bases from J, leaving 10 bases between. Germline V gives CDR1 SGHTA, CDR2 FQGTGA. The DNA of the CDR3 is TGTGCCAGCAGCCATGACACCGACAATGAGCAGTTCTTC. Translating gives CASSHDTDNEQFF. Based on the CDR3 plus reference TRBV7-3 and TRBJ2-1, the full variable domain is GAGVSQTPSNKVTEKGKYVELRCDPISGHTALYWYRQSLGQGPEFLIYFQGTGAADDSGLPNDRFFAVRPEGSVSTLKIQRTERGDSAVYLCASSHDTDNEQFFGPGTRLTVL.

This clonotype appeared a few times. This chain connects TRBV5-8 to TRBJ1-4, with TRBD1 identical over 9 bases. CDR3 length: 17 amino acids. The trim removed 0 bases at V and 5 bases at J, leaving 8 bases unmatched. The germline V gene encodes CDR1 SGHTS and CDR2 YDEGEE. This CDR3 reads CASSLDISGTGNEKLFF. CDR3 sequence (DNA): TGTGCCAGCAGCTTGGATATCTCCGGGACAGGGAATGAAAAACTGTTTTTT.

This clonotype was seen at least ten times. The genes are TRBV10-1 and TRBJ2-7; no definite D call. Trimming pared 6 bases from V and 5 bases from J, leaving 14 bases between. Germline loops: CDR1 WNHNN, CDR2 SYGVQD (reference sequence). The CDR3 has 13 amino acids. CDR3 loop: CASSAEYANEQYF. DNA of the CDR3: TGCGCCAGCAGCGCGGAGTATGCCAACGAGCAGTACTTC.

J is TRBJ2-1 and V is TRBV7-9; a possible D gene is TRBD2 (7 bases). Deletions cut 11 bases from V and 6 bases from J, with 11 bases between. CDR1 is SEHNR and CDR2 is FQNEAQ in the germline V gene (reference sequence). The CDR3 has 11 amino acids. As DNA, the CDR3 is TGTGCCGAGGGGGGGCTCAATGAGCAGTTCTTC. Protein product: CAEGGLNEQFF.

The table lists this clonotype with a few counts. CDR3 sequence: CSAKPGTAYEQYF. As DNA, the CDR3 is TGCAGTGCAAAACCCGGGACAGCCTACGAGCAGTACTTC. J is TRBJ2-7 and V is TRBV20-1; 7 nucleotides agree with TRBD1. V gave up 6 bases and J gave up 2 bases; unmatched junction bases: 7. The CDR3 covers 13 residues. Germline V gives CDR1 DFQATT, CDR2 SNEGSKA (reference sequence).

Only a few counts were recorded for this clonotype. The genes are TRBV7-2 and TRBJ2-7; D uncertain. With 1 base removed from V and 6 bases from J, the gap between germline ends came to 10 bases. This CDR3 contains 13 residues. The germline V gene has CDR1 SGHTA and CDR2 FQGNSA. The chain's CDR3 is CASSLDPSGEQYF. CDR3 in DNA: TGTGCCAGCAGCTTAGACCCCTCGGGCGAGCAGTACTTC.

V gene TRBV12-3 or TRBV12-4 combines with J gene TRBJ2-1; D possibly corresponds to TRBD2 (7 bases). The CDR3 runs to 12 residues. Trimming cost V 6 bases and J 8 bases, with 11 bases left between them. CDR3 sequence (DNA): TGTGCCAGCAGAATAGGGGGGGATGAGCAGTTCTTC. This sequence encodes CASRIGGDEQFF.